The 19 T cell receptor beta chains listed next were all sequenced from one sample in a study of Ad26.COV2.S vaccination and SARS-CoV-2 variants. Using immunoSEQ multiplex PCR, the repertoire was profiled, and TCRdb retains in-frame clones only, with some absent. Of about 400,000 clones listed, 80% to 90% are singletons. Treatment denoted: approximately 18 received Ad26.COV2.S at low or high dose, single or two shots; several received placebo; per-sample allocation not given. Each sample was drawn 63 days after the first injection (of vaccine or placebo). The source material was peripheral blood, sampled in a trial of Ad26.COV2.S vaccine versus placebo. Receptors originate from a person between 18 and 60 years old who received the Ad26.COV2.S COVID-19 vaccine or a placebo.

The CDR3 protein is CASSFQGVNTEAFF. DNA for the CDR3: TGTGCCAGCAGCTTTCAGGGTGTGAACACTGAAGCTTTCTTT. The chain links TRBV7-2 to TRBJ1-1, with D possibly TRBD1 on 5 matching bases. Per the germline V gene, CDR1 is SGHTA and CDR2 is FQGNSA. V was cut by 3 bases and J by 0 bases, with 8 bases left in between. The CDR3 runs to 14 residues.

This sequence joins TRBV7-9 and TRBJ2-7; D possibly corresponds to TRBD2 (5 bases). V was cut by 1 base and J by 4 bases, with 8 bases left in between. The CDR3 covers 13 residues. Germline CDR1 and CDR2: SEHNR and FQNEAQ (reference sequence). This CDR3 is CASSLGERYEQYF. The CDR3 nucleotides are TGTGCCAGCAGCTTAGGGGAGCGGTACGAGCAGTACTTC.

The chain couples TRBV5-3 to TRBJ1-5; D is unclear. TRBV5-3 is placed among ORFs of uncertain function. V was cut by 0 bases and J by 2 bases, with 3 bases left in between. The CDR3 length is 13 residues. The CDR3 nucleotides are TGTGCCAGAAGCTTGGTGGGCAATCAGCCCCAGCATTTT. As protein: CARSLVGNQPQHF.

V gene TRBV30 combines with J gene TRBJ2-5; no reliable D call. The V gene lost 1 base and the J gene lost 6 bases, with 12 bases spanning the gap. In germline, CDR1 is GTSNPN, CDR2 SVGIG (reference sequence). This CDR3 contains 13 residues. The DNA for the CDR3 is TGTGCCTGGAGTGGGAACAGTGGAAAGACCCAGTACTTC. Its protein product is CAWSGNSGKTQYF. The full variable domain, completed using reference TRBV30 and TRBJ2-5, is SQTIHQWPATLVQPVGSPLSLECTVEGTSNPNLYWYRQAAGRGLQLLFYSVGIGQISSEVPQNLSASRPQDRQFILSSKKLLLSDSGFYLCAWSGNSGKTQYFGPGTRLLVL.

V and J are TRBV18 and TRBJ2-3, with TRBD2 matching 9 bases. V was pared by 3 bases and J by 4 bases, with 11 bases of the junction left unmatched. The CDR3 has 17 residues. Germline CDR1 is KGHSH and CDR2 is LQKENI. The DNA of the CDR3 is TGTGCCAGCTCACCCTATGTGGGGACTAGCCGTCCAGATACGCAGTATTTT. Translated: CASSPYVGTSRPDTQYF. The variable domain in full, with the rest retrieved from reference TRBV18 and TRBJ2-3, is NAGVMQNPRHLVRRRGQEARLRCSPMKGHSHVYWYRQLPEEGLKFMVYLQKENIIDESGMPKERFSAEFPKEGPSILRIQQVVRGDSAAYFCASSPYVGTSRPDTQYFGPGTRLTVL.

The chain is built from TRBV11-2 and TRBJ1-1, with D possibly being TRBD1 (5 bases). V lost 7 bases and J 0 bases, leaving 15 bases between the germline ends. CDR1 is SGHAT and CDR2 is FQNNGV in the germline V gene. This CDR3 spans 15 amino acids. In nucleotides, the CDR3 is TGTGCCAGCACCTATGGGGGGTTGATGAACACTGAAGCTTTCTTT. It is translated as CASTYGGLMNTEAFF. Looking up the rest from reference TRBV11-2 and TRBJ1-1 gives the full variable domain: EAGVAQSPRYKIIEKRQSVAFWCNPISGHATLYWYQQILGQGPKLLIQFQNNGVVDDSQLPKDRFSAERLKGVDSTLKIQPAKLEDSAVYLCASTYGGLMNTEAFFGQGTRLTVV.

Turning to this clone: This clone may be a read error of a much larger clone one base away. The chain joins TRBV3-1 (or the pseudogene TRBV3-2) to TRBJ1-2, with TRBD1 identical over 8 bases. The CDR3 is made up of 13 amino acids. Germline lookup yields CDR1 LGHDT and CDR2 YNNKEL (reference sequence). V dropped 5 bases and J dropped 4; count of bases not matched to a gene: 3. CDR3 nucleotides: TGTGCCAGCAGCGGGACAGGTCGCTATGGCTACACCTTC. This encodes CASSGTGRYGYTF.

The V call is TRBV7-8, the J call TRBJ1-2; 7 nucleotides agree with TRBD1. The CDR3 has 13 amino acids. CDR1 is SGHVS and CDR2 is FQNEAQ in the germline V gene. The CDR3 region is CAVGTALNYGYTF. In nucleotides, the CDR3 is TGTGCAGTAGGGACAGCCCTTAACTATGGCTACACCTTC.

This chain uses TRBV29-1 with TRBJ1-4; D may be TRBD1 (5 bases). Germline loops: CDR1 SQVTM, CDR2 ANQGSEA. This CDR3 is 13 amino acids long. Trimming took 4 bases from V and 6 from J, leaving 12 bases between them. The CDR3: CSVAPGGDEKLFF. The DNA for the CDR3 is TGCAGCGTTGCTCCGGGGGGGGATGAAAAACTGTTTTTT.

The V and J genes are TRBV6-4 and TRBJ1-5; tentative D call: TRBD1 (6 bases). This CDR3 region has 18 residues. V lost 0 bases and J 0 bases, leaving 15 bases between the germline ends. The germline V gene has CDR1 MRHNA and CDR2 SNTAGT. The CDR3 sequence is CASSDSRTDDYSNQPQHF. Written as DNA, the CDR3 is TGTGCCAGCAGTGACTCGAGGACAGATGATTATAGCAATCAGCCCCAGCATTTT.

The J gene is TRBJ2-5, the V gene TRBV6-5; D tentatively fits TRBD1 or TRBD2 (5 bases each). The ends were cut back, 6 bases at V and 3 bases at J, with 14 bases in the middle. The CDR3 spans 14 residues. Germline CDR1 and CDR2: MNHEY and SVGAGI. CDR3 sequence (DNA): TGTGCCAGCAGCCCCGGGACGGTAAAAGAGACCCAGTACTTC. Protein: CASSPGTVKETQYF.

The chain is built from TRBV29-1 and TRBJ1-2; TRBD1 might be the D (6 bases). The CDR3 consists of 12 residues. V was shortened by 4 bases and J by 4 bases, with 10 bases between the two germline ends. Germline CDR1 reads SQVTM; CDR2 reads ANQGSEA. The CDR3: CSVAQGSYGYTF. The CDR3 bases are TGCAGCGTTGCCCAGGGGTCCTATGGCTACACCTTC.

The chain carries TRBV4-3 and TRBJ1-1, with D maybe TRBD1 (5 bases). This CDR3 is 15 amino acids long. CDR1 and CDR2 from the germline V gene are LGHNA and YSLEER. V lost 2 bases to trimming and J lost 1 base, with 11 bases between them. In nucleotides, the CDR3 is TGCGCCAGCAGCCAATGGAGGGGCTCGAACACTGAAGCTTTCTTT. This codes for CASSQWRGSNTEAFF.

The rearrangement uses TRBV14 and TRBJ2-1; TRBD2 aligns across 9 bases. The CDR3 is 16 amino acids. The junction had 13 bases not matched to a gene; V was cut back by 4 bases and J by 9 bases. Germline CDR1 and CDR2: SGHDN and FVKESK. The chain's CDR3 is CASSLLGASGTSEQFF. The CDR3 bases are TGTGCCAGCAGCCTATTGGGGGCTAGCGGGACTTCTGAGCAGTTCTTC.

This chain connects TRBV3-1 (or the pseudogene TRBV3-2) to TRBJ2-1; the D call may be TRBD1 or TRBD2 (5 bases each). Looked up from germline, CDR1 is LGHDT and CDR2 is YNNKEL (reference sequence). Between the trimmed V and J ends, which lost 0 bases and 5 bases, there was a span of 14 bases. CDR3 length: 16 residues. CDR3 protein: CASSQEWGRGNNEQFF. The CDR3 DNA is TGTGCCAGCAGCCAAGAATGGGGGAGAGGCAACAATGAGCAGTTCTTC.

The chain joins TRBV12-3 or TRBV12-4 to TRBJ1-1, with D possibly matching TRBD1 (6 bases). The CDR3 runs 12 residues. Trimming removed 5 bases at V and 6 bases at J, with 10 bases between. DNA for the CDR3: TGTGCCAGCAGTCAGGGGCACGCTGAAGCTTTCTTT. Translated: CASSQGHAEAFF.

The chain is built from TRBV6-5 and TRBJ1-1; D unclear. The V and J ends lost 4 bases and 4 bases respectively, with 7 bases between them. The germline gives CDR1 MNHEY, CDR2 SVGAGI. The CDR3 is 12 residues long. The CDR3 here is CASSSPGTEAFF. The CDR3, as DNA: TGTGCCAGCAGTTCCCCTGGCACTGAAGCTTTCTTT.

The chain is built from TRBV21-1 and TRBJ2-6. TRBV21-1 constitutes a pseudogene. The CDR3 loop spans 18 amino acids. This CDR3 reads CASSNPPGGVSGANVLTF. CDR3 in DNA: TGTGCCAGCAGCAACCCCCCAGGGGGGGTCTCTGGGGCCAACGTCCTGACTTTC.

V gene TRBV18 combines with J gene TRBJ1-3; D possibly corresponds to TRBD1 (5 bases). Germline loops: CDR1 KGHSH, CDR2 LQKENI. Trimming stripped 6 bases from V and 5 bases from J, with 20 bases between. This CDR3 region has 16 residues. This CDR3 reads CASSGVQATHRNTIYF. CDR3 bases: TGTGCCAGCTCGGGTGTACAGGCGACCCACCGAAACACCATATATTTT.